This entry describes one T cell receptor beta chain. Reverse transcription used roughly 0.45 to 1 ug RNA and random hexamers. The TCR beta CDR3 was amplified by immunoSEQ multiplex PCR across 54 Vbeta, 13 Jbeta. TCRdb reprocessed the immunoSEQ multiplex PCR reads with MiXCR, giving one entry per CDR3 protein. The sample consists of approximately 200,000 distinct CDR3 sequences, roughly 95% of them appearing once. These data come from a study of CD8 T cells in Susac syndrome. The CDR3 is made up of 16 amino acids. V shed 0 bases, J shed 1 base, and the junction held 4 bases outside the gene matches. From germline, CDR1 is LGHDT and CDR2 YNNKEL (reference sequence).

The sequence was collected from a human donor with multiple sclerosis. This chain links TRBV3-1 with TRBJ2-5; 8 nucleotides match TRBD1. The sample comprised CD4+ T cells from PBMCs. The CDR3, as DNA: TGTGCCAGCAGCCAAGATAGGGACAGGCCCCAAGAGACCCAGTACTTC. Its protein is CASSQDRDRPQETQYF.